The present entry profiles one TCR beta chain with its context. Its target is not known. This CDR3 contains 14 residues. The germline gives CDR1 MRHNA, CDR2 SNTAGT. Trimming removed 3 bases from V and 11 bases from J; junction bases left unmatched: 12. This sample is drawn from a study of cytotoxic CD8 clonotypes in ibrutinib-treated CLL. Overall study: Samples showed on average 255,043 productive templates and about 100,000 productive rearrangements.

Findings and caveats of the study: Under treatment, the uncommon public clonotypes either contracted or remained stable. Baseline levels of clonality went above those of age-matched healthy donors and moved with circulating CD8+ T-cell counts.

Assay used: immunoSEQ multiplex PCR; TCRdb lists only in-frame clones, some missing. The sample records nearly 85,000 clones, roughly three quarters being singletons. The chain has TRBV6-4 and TRBJ1-1, with 7 bases matching TRBD1. This sequence originates from a human donor with chronic lymphocytic leukemia. Here the sequenced sample was PBMCs, taken after 12 months of ibrutinib treatment. The CDR3, as DNA: TGTGCCAGCAGTGAGCGACAGGGCGTGGATCCGGCTTTCTTT. Encoded protein: CASSERQGVDPAFF.